This T cell receptor beta chain was sequenced for a study of STAT3 mutations in large granular lymphocyte leukemia. Whole-study results and caveats: In about 30% of the 18 patients, new TCR clonotypes emerged after therapy. Treatment regimens differed across patients between samplings. Every T-LGLL patient had at least one immunodominant TCRbeta clonotype. No sample exists from the first appearance of each clone. Persisting codominant clonotypes may have hidden a small pathogenic clone.

Germline CDR1 GTSNPN, CDR2 SVGIG (reference sequence). This CDR3 region has 12 residues. Trimming left V 4 bases short and J 4 bases short, with 10 bases between. Worth noting for this clone: Antigen unknown.

Libraries were prepared by immunoSEQ multiplex PCR; TCRdb keeps only in-frame clonotypes and omits some of them. The top ten hold about 0.45% of the sample, which has approximately 43,000 clones, around 80% seen once. The sequence was obtained from a human donor with T large granular lymphocyte leukemia. Some clones in this sample may be carry-over from other donors' samples. The chain recombines TRBV30 with TRBJ1-2, with D unresolved. The sample consisted of PBMCs. CDR3 in DNA: TGTGCCTGGAAACTGGCGGCCTATGGCTACACCTTC. Translating it yields CAWKLAAYGYTF. Using reference TRBV30 and TRBJ1-2 for the parts outside the CDR3, the full variable domain is SQTIHQWPATLVQPVGSPLSLECTVEGTSNPNLYWYRQAAGRGLQLLFYSVGIGQISSEVPQNLSASRPQDRQFILSSKKLLLSDSGFYLCAWKLAAYGYTFGSGTRLTVV.